A single sample is the source of the 20 T cell receptor beta chains below, sequenced in a study of blood T cell repertoires in COVID-19. Sequenced by immunoSEQ multiplex PCR; TCRdb stores in-frame clones only, minus some. This table has roughly 670,000 clones, 85% to 90% appearing once. Sequencing used peripheral blood. These receptor sequences come from a woman younger than 30 with acute or convalescent COVID-19.

Comment on this clone: One end of the junction is discordant with germline, which a read error may explain. The chain recombines TRBV7-9 with TRBJ1-2, with 7 nucleotides matching TRBD1. CDR1 is SEHNR and CDR2 is FQNEAQ in the germline V gene (reference sequence). This CDR3 has 16 amino acids. In DNA form, the CDR3 reads TGTGCCAGCAGCCTAGCCGGGCAGGGGGGATTCTATGGCTACACCTTC. It encodes CASSLAGQGGFYGYTF. Full variable domain (missing parts from reference TRBV7-9 and TRBJ1-2): DTGVSQNPRHKITKRGQNVTFRCDPISEHNRLYWYRQTLGQGPEFLTYFQNEAQLEKSRLLSDRFSAERPKGSFSTLEIQRTEQGDSAMYLCASSLAGQGGFYGYTFGSGTRLTVV.

J is TRBJ1-6 and V is TRBV15; 7 bases line up with TRBD1. The CDR3 has 16 residues. The germline CDR1 and CDR2 sequences are LNHNV and YYDKDF (reference sequence). The junction had 7 bases not matched to a gene; V was cut back by 8 bases and J by 0 bases. The CDR3 bases are TGTGCCACCCCCAACACAGGGGCCTCCTATAATTCACCCCTCCACTTT. Translated: CATPNTGASYNSPLHF.

The chain is built from TRBV12-3 or TRBV12-4 and TRBJ1-2, with TRBD1 as a possible D gene (5 bases). V lost 2 bases to trimming and J lost 6 bases, with 7 bases between them. The CDR3 runs to 12 residues. The CDR3, as DNA: TGTGCCAGCAGTTTAAGGGGCAATGGCTACACCTTC. Amino acid sequence: CASSLRGNGYTF.

This clone has just one count. The CDR3 loop is CASSLYIATGGSGEQYF. Written as DNA, the CDR3 is TGTGCCAGCAGCCTATATATAGCAACAGGGGGAAGCGGCGAGCAGTACTTC. The V call is TRBV11-2, the J call TRBJ2-7; 8 bases agree with TRBD1. J lost 6 bases, V lost 5 bases, and 18 bases had no gene match. Germline loops: CDR1 SGHAT, CDR2 FQNNGV. There are 17 residues in the CDR3.

The rearrangement joins TRBV15 to TRBJ2-1, with 12 positions matching TRBD2. J was trimmed by 3 bases and V by 2 bases; bases with no gene match: 2. From germline, CDR1 is LNHNV and CDR2 YYDKDF (reference sequence). This CDR3 spans 16 amino acids. The CDR3 spells CATSRRTSGNYNEQFF. The DNA for the CDR3 is TGTGCCACCAGCAGAAGGACTAGCGGGAACTACAATGAGCAGTTCTTC. Filled out from reference TRBV15 and TRBJ2-1, the complete variable domain reads DAMVIQNPRYQVTQFGKPVTLSCSQTLNHNVMYWYQQKSSQAPKLLFHYYDKDFNNEADTPDNFQSRRPNTSFCFLDIRSPGLGDTAMYLCATSRRTSGNYNEQFFGPGTRLTVL.

This rearrangement joins TRBV15 to TRBJ1-1; D unresolved. V lost 4 bases and J lost 0, with 6 bases in between. Germline V CDR1 and CDR2: LNHNV, YYDKDF (reference sequence). This CDR3 contains 13 residues. CDR3 coding DNA: TGTGCCACCAGCAAGACACTGAACACTGAAGCTTTCTTT. Its translation: CATSKTLNTEAFF.

The V and J genes are TRBV7-2 and TRBJ1-2; a weak D match, TRBD1 (5 bases). V shed 2 bases and J shed 2 bases, with 12 bases lying between them. This CDR3 has 15 amino acids. Germline-derived CDR1 and CDR2 are SGHTA and FQGNSA. CDR3 amino acids: CASSLFRGYNYGYTF. The CDR3 DNA reads as TGTGCCAGCAGCTTATTCCGGGGGTACAACTATGGCTACACCTTC.

In this sample, this clone turned up once. The V call is TRBV12-3 or TRBV12-4, the J call TRBJ1-2; no clear D. The length of the CDR3 is 13 residues. V lost 6 bases to trimming and J lost 8 bases, with 16 bases between them. DNA for the CDR3: TGTGCCAGCAGCCAGAGGAGGATGGGGGGCTACACCTTC. This encodes CASSQRRMGGYTF.

This sequence joins TRBV7-2 and TRBJ1-5; D is possibly TRBD1 (6 bases). This CDR3 comprises 13 residues. Germline V gene lookup returns CDR1 SGHTA and CDR2 FQGNSA. Trimming removed 1 base at V and 7 bases at J, with 8 bases between. CDR3 residues: CASSLDRVQPQHF. In DNA, the CDR3 is TGTGCCAGCAGCTTAGACAGGGTCCAGCCCCAGCATTTT. The whole variable domain, filled in from reference TRBV7-2 and TRBJ1-5, reads GAGVSQSPSNKVTEKGKDVELRCDPISGHTALYWYRQSLGQGLEFLIYFQGNSAPDKSGLPSDRFSAERTGGSVSTLTIQRTQQEDSAVYLCASSLDRVQPQHFGDGTRLSIL.

J is TRBJ1-2 and V is TRBV7-8; TRBD1 matches 7 bases. CDR3 length: 15 amino acids. The germline gives CDR1 SGHVS, CDR2 FQNEAQ. After removal of 5 bases from V and 4 bases from J, the junction contained 10 bases not matched to a gene. The CDR3 DNA reads TGTGCCAGCAGCCAAACAGGGGAACGAGGCTATGGCTACACCTTC. Translated, it gives CASSQTGERGYGYTF. Supplemented by reference TRBV7-8 and TRBJ1-2, the full variable domain reads GAGVSQSPRYKVAKRGQDVALRCDPISGHVSLFWYQQALGQGPEFLTYFQNEAQLDKSGLPSDRFFAERPEGSVSTLKIQRTQQEDSAVYLCASSQTGERGYGYTFGSGTRLTVV.

The J gene is TRBJ1-6, the V gene TRBV5-5, with D hard to call. The CDR3 is 16 residues long. Germline V gives CDR1 SGHKS, CDR2 YYEKEE (reference sequence). Trimming took 4 bases from V and 3 from J, leaving 14 bases between them. CDR3 bases: TGTGCCAGCAGCATCCTGGGCCGGATCTATAATTCACCCCTCCACTTT. Protein product: CASSILGRIYNSPLHF.

V usage is TRBV5-1 and J usage is TRBJ1-1; D gene ambiguous. Germline loops: CDR1 SGHRS, CDR2 YFSETQ. V lost 0 bases and J 1 base, leaving 10 bases between the germline ends. The CDR3 spans 15 residues. The CDR3 DNA follows: TGCGCCAGCAGCTTGGCCTATGCAGGGAACACTGAAGCTTTCTTT. Its translation: CASSLAYAGNTEAFF.

The rearrangement joins TRBV15 to TRBJ1-1; D perhaps matches TRBD1 (5 bases). CDR3 length: 13 residues. Trimming cost V 0 bases and J 8 bases, with 10 bases left between them. Per the germline V gene, CDR1 is LNHNV and CDR2 is YYDKDF (reference sequence). This CDR3 reads CATSREGTGEAFF. In nucleotides, the CDR3 is TGTGCCACCAGCAGAGAAGGCACAGGCGAAGCTTTCTTT.

The genes are TRBV10-1 and TRBJ1-6, with 8 positions matching TRBD1. In germline, CDR1 is WNHNN, CDR2 SYGVQD (reference sequence). This CDR3 comprises 17 residues. Losses at the gene ends were 4 bases for V and 10 bases for J; bases not matched to a gene: 15. The CDR3 region is CASSAQVDRALRSPLHF. The CDR3 bases are TGCGCCAGCAGTGCGCAGGTGGACAGGGCCCTAAGGTCACCCCTCCACTTT.

The V gene is TRBV6-1, the J gene TRBJ2-1; a weak D match, TRBD1 (6 bases). The CDR3 length is 16 residues. V lost 4 bases and J lost 0, with 13 bases in between. Germline V gene sequence: CDR1 MNHNS, CDR2 SASEGT. CDR3 nucleotides: TGTGCCAGCAGTGTGGGGACACCGGGCTCCTACAATGAGCAGTTCTTC. Its translation is CASSVGTPGSYNEQFF.

V is TRBV30 and J is TRBJ1-1; a weak D match, TRBD1 (5 bases). Germline CDR1 and CDR2: GTSNPN and SVGIG (reference sequence). CDR3 length equals 12 residues. V was shortened by 0 bases and J by 8 bases, with 10 bases between the two germline ends. The CDR3 loop is CAWSVQVREAFF. The CDR3 DNA reads as TGTGCCTGGAGTGTACAGGTGAGGGAAGCTTTCTTT.

The J gene is TRBJ2-1, the V gene TRBV9; D is possibly TRBD2 (5 bases). The germline CDR1 and CDR2 sequences are SGDLS and YYNGEE. The CDR3 sequence is 15 residues long. The V end lost 3 bases, the J end lost 9 bases, and 19 bases lay between the germline ends. The CDR3 is CASSARAYTEGEQFF. CDR3 sequence (DNA): TGTGCCAGCAGCGCCCGGGCCTATACCGAGGGTGAGCAGTTCTTC.

With regard to this clone: Other DNA sequences of this sample code for an identical CDR3. The V call is TRBV18, the J call TRBJ2-1; D is perhaps TRBD2 (5 bases). The CDR3 is made up of 13 amino acids. The V gene's germline CDR1 is KGHSH and CDR2 LQKENI. The V end was cut by 0 bases, the J end by 7 bases, with 7 bases between. In DNA form, the CDR3 reads TGTGCCAGCTCACCACCTTCGGGGAATGAGCAGTTCTTC. Its protein is CASSPPSGNEQFF.

The CDR3 sequence is CASSVGGQTYGYTF. The CDR3, as DNA: TGTGCCAGCAGCGTAGGAGGACAGACTTATGGCTACACCTTC. The V and J genes are TRBV9 and TRBJ1-2; tentative D call: TRBD1 (6 bases). This CDR3 comprises 14 residues. The V and J ends lost 0 bases and 5 bases respectively, with 11 bases between them. The germline CDR1 and CDR2 sequences are SGDLS and YYNGEE.

This chain joins TRBV3-1 (or the pseudogene TRBV3-2) and TRBJ1-2; a possible D gene is TRBD1 (5 bases). Germline assignment: CDR1 LGHDT and CDR2 YNNKEL (reference sequence). With 1 base removed from V and 5 bases from J, the gap between germline ends came to 14 bases. The CDR3 consists of 15 residues. CDR3: CASSQAGTGEYGYTF. In DNA form, the CDR3 reads TGTGCCAGCAGCCAAGCCGGGACGGGAGAATATGGCTACACCTTC.